The TCR beta chain described here comes from a study of blood T cell repertoires in COVID-19. Only in-frame clones appear in the TCRdb table, and some are missing; sequencing was by immunoSEQ multiplex PCR. The sample includes over 10,000 clones, about 76% seen only once; the top ten take around two fifths. This CDR3 is built from 15 residues. The germline CDR1 and CDR2 sequences are SGHNT and YYREEE (reference sequence). V lost 4 bases, J lost 2 bases, and 14 bases lay in between. J is TRBJ2-3 and V is TRBV5-4, with D perhaps TRBD1 (6 bases). Material for sequencing was peripheral blood. The TCR originated in a woman of 80 years or more with acute or convalescent COVID-19. The CDR3 coding sequence is TGTGCCAGCAGCCTAGACAGGTTCTTCACAGATACGCAGTATTTT. This codes for CASSLDRFFTDTQYF.